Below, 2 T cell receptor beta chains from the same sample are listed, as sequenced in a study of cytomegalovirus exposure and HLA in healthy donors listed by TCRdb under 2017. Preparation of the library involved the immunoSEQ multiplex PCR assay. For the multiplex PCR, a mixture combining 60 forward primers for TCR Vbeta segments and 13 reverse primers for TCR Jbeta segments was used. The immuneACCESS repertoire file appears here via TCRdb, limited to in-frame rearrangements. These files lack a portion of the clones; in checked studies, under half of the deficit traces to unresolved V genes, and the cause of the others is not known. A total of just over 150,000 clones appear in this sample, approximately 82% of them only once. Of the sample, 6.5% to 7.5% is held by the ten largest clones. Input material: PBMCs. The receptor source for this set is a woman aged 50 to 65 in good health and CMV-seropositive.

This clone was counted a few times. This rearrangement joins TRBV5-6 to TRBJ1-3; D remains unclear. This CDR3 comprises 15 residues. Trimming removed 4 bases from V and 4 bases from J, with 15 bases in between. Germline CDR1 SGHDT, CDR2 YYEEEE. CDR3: CASSQEEATGNTIYF. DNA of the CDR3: TGTGCCAGCAGCCAAGAGGAGGCAACCGGAAACACCATATATTTT. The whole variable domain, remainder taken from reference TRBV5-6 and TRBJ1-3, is DAGVTQSPTHLIKTRGQQVTLRCSPKSGHDTVSWYQQALGQGPQFIFQYYEEEERQRGNFPDRFSGHQFPNYSSELNVNALLLGDSALYLCASSQEEATGNTIYFGEGSWLTVV.

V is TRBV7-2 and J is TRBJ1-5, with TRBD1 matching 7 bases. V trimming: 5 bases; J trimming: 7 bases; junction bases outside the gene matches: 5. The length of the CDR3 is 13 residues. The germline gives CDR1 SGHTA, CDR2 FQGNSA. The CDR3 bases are TGTGCCAGCAGCGCAGACAGGGACCAGCCCCAGCATTTT. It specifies CASSADRDQPQHF.